The source of this T cell receptor beta chain is a study of blood T cells in healthy people across ages. For the second PCR, which ran for 7 to 11 cycles, a sample-barcoded 5' primer and a J-beta primer mix were used. CDR3-containing paired-end reads numbered at least 3 million in each sample. TCRdb ran MiXCR on the 5' RACE reads and lists one entry per CDR3 protein. The table has 650,000 to 1,000,000 distinct CDR3 sequences, about 36% seen once. The germline V and J ends were trimmed by 1 base and 7 bases, with 10 bases remaining between them. This CDR3 has 14 amino acids. Germline V gene data show CDR1 as LGHDT and CDR2 as YNNKEL (reference sequence).

The receptor's source is a man aged 18 to 29 in good health. The chain joins TRBV3-1 to TRBJ2-2; the D call may be TRBD1 or TRBD2 (6 bases each). Specimen: blood. The CDR3 DNA reads TGTGCCAGCAGCCAAGGGAGGGGGATCGGGGAGCTGTTTTTT. The encoded protein is CASSQGRGIGELFF.